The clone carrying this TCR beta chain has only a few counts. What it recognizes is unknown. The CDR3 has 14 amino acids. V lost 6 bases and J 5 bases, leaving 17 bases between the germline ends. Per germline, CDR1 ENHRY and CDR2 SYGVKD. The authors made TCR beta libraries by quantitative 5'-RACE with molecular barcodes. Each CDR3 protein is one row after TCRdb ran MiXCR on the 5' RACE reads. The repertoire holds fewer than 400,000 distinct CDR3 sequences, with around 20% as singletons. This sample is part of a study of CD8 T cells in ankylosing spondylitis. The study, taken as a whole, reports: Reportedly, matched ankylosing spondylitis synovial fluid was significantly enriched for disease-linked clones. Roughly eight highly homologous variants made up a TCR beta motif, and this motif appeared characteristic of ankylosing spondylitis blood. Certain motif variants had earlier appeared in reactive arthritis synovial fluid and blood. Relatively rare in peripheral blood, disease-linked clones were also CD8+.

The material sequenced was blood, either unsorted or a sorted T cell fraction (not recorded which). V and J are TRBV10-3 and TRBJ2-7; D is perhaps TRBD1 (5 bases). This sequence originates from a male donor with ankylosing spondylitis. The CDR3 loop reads CAIRTPQARDEQYF. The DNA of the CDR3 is TGTGCCATCAGGACGCCACAGGCTCGGGACGAGCAGTACTTC.